This entry concerns a single TCR beta chain. There is no known antigen for this receptor. It has no much larger one-base neighbor in the sample; base qualities were not kept. The time point label, read with the paper, signifies: 12 months on ibrutinib. For TCR beta library preparation, approximately 2.2 micrograms of genomic DNA were isolated from cryopreserved PBMCs. Longitudinal blood samples from CLL patients on ibrutinib monotherapy underwent high-throughput TCR beta sequencing. The patients took part in an open-label, single-center phase 2 trial of ibrutinib monotherapy. A MiSeq instrument was used for deep resolution sequencing, which targeted depths ranging from 1 in 1 million up to 1 in 200,000 T cells, with coverage averaging 10x for each clonotype. The immunoSEQ hsTCRB Kit was used to generate TCR beta libraries. As for how the authors treated the data: Data were analyzed with ImmunoSEQ Data Assistant and ImmunoSEQ Analyzer, with V, D and J genes assigned per IMGT definitions. Clonality, which ranges from 0 to 1, was calculated as one minus the normalized Shannon entropy of productive rearrangement frequencies. Only overrepresented clonotypes making up at least 0.05% of each patient's repertoire were included in the public clonotype analysis. More than ten age-matched healthy donor repertoires from immuneACCESS were used as controls for clonality. Here the immuneACCESS table is served through TCRdb, limited to in-frame sequences with V and J called. Missing clones are a known gap in these copies; in checked studies unresolved V genes cover under half, and the rest lacks a known reason. V and J calls and clone size follow that table, whereas D and trimming were derived from the DNA. In this sample the table shows roughly 97,000 clones, around 73% of which occur a single time. Of the sample, around 30% is held by the ten largest clones.

Including cysteine and phenylalanine, the CDR3 has 16 amino acids. The only DNA kept is the CDR3, 48 bases in frame from the first base. Via the germline V gene (reference sequence), CDR1 is SGHNT and CDR2 YYREEE. Trimming costs V 1 base and J 0 bases, and their ends lie 12 bases apart. The data originate from a study of cytotoxic CD8 clonotypes in ibrutinib-treated CLL (dated by TCRdb to about 2021). With regard to the full study: The cohort included roughly 15 treatment-naive and fewer than 12 relapsed/refractory patients; some 18 were IGHV unmutated. Partial responses were observed in approximately 24 patients and complete responses in 2; after a median follow-up of roughly 62 months, remission was maintained in 14 patients and progression was observed in around twelve. The response samples were drawn at a median of approximately 12 months into treatment, with a range of about 6 to 40 months. On average, each sample yielded around 250,000 productive templates and around 98,000 productive rearrangements. Longitudinal samples were available for about 30% of the roughly 86 trial participants. Cryopreserved peripheral blood mononuclear cells were obtained prior to treatment, at the time of response, and at either disease progression or sustained remission. All remission and progressive disease samples were collected while patients were still receiving ibrutinib. Broader findings and caveats from the paper: Public clonotypes were found to be uncommon and were observed to contract or remain stable during treatment; the increase in clonality was shown to reflect expansion of private clonotypes at ibrutinib response. Sustained-remission and progressing patients did not have matched sampling times, and lymph node repertoires were not examined. At ibrutinib response clonality went up, during sustained remission it held steady, and at progression it dropped back toward baseline. Baseline clonality was found to be higher than that of age-matched healthy donors and was strongly correlated with circulating CD8+ T-cell counts.

The chain is encoded by TRBV5-4 joined to TRBJ2-3, and perhaps TRBD2 as D gene, on 5 matching bases. The TCR originated in a human donor with chronic lymphocytic leukemia. The source material was PBMCs, sampled after 12 months of ibrutinib treatment. Here the CDR3 is given as CASSLLFAGSTDTQYF. The nucleotide sequence reads TGTGCCAGCAGCTTGTTATTTGCGGGTAGCACAGATACGCAGTATTTT.